The clone carrying this T cell receptor (beta chain) was recorded only once. CDR3 size: 17 residues. The germline V gene encodes CDR1 LNHNV and CDR2 YYDKDF (reference sequence). V lost 2 bases and J lost 0, with 11 bases in between. The sample is drawn from a study of T cell clones after liver transplantation. Study as a whole: A pre-transplant mixed lymphocyte reaction with TCRbeta sequencing defined graft-donor-reactive clones followed in post-transplant blood. Standard immunosuppression, with no induction, continued until 12-24 months after transplant. HCV positivity affected three of eight recipients; the rest lacked autoimmune or viral indications. Timepoints were pre-transplant, pre-withdrawal, and after withdrawal was completed or failed.

The table came from immunoSEQ multiplex PCR; TCRdb's copy has only in-frame clones and leaves some out. The sample lists roughly 120,000 clones; 90% were seen once. The sample was CD4+ T cells from blood, taken 12 months after liver transplant. The source of this sequence is a human patient who received a liver transplant. Some T cells may have originated in the graft donor. V gene TRBV15 combines with J gene TRBJ2-6, with D tentatively TRBD2 (5 bases). The CDR3 bases are TGTGCCACCAGCAGACATCTCGGGGACTCTGGGGCCAACGTCCTGACTTTC. It translates to CATSRHLGDSGANVLTF.